This is a list of T cell receptor beta chains from one sample in a study of human T cells and chemical hapten exposure. MiXCR was run by TCRdb on the RACE reads, yielding one entry per CDR3 protein. Among 300,000 to 450,000 distinct CDR3 sequences listed, 4.5% to 5.5% were seen once. The sample in question was whole blood, obtained in connection with sensitization to the hapten diphenylcyclopropenone (DPC). The receptor source for this set is a young woman with alopecia areata. Some clones in this sample may be carry-over from other donors' samples. Each CDR3 is given without its conserved first and last residue. The size entry is marked missing in some rows and otherwise reads once, few, many or a size class.

abundance | j_gene | v_gene | len | CDR3aa
few | TRBJ1-1 | TRBV7-9 | 11 | ASSWRGGAEAF
NA | TRBJ1-1 | TRBV10-3 | 14 | AISPGVAAGNTEAF
few | TRBJ1-5 | TRBV20-1 | 12 | SARDSSSNQPQH
NA | TRBJ1-6 | TRBV15 | 10 | ATSTLGSPLH
NA | TRBJ1-1 | TRBV11-3 | 12 | ASSGRGSNTEAF
many | TRBJ1-2 | TRBV5-1 | 12 | ASSSAGTSYGYT
few | TRBJ1-5 | TRBV15 | 10 | ATGNMAQPQH
many | TRBJ2-3 | TRBV12-5 | 14 | ASGLIVGARTDTQY
few | TRBJ1-2 | TRBV27 | 12 | ASSSTGGAYGYT
many | TRBJ1-2 | TRBV12-3/TRBV12-4 | 11 | ASSRSPNPMLT
many | TRBJ1-1 | TRBV7-9 | 12 | ASSLEIGGTEAF
many | TRBJ1-3 | TRBV29-1 | 10 | SVARSGNTIY
few | TRBJ1-5 | TRBV7-2 | 14 | ASSPRRRGGNQPQH
NA | TRBJ1-1 | TRBV7-9 | 10 | ASSHWTNEAF
many | TRBJ2-2 | TRBV29-1 | 12 | SVQGQGNTGELF